These 27 T cell receptor beta chains originate from one sample sequenced in a study of radiotherapy plus CTLA-4 blockade in lung cancer. TCRdb keeps only in-frame clones here, not all; method: immunoSEQ multiplex PCR. The profile shows more than 40,000 clones, roughly 76% of them singletons. The sample was peripheral blood, taken from a patient treated with radiotherapy plus ipilimumab. These receptors were taken from a human donor with non-small cell lung cancer who had stable disease on radiotherapy plus ipilimumab.

The CDR3 DNA follows: TGCGCCAGCAGCTCCGGGACAGGGGTAAACTATGGCTACACCTTC. Amino acid sequence: CASSSGTGVNYGYTF. The rearrangement links TRBV5-1 to TRBJ1-2; TRBD1 matches 10 bases. The CDR3 totals 15 residues. Germline V gives CDR1 SGHRS, CDR2 YFSETQ. V shed 3 bases, J shed 2 bases, and the junction held 4 bases outside the gene matches.

The chain joins TRBV27 to TRBJ2-1; TRBD1 aligns across 9 bases. CDR1 and CDR2 (germline): MNHEY, SMNVEV (reference sequence). J was trimmed by 4 bases and V by 4 bases; bases with no gene match: 11. The CDR3 is 17 residues long. CDR3: CASSCPHRDREYNEQFF. The CDR3 nucleotides are TGTGCCAGCAGTTGCCCTCACCGGGACAGGGAGTACAATGAGCAGTTCTTC.

V gene TRBV7-8 combines with J gene TRBJ1-6; perhaps TRBD1 as D (5 bases). The germline gives CDR1 SGHVS, CDR2 FQNEAQ. The CDR3 has 13 amino acids. V gave up 5 bases and J gave up 10 bases, with 12 bases separating them. CDR3 in amino acids: CASSLPGGSPLHF. The DNA of the CDR3 is TGTGCCAGCAGCCTTCCCGGGGGATCACCCCTCCACTTT. Full variable domain (remainder filled in from reference TRBV7-8 and TRBJ1-6): GAGVSQSPRYKVAKRGQDVALRCDPISGHVSLFWYQQALGQGPEFLTYFQNEAQLDKSGLPSDRFFAERPEGSVSTLKIQRTQQEDSAVYLCASSLPGGSPLHFGNGTRLTVT.

The chain uses TRBV27 and TRBJ2-3; 7 nucleotides agree with TRBD2. Germline trimming cut 3 bases from V and 4 bases from J; bases unmatched to any gene: 16. The CDR3 loop spans 18 amino acids. Germline loops: CDR1 MNHEY, CDR2 SMNVEV (reference sequence). The CDR3 DNA reads TGTGCCAGCAGTTTCCACCCCCGAGGTCGGGGGGACCCAGATACGCAGTATTTT. It yields the protein CASSFHPRGRGDPDTQYF.

This clone was picked up a small number of times. The rearrangement joins TRBV28 to TRBJ2-7, with D uncertain. The germline V gene has CDR1 MDHEN and CDR2 SYDVKM. The CDR3 runs to 13 residues. Trimming left V 6 bases short and J 0 bases short, with 9 bases between. CDR3 region: CASSRTASYEQYV. As DNA, the CDR3 is TGTGCCAGCAGCCGGACGGCCTCCTACGAGCAGTACGTC.

The V gene is TRBV27, the J gene TRBJ1-5; tentatively, D is TRBD1 (5 bases). The germline CDR1 and CDR2 sequences are MNHEY and SMNVEV (reference sequence). Trimming pared 2 bases from V and 4 bases from J, leaving 12 bases between. This CDR3 region has 15 residues. The CDR3 nucleotides are TGTGCCAGCAGTTTAAAGGAGGAGGGGAATCAGCCCCAGCATTTT. This codes for CASSLKEEGNQPQHF.

The chain carries TRBV9 and TRBJ1-1; TRBD1 is a possible D gene (6 bases). V was clipped by 3 bases and J by 1 base, with 13 bases between them. The germline gives CDR1 SGDLS, CDR2 YYNGEE. CDR3 length equals 15 residues. CDR3 DNA: TGTGCCAGCAGCGGAGGAGGCAGGGGGAACACTGAAGCTTTCTTT. It yields the protein CASSGGGRGNTEAFF.

The gene calls are TRBV19 and TRBJ1-1; weak D call: TRBD1 (6 bases). The CDR3 sequence is 13 residues long. V was clipped by 4 bases and J by 2 bases, with 8 bases between them. Germline-derived CDR1 and CDR2 are LNHDA and SQIVND (reference sequence). The CDR3 loop is CASSTQGNTEAFF. The CDR3 region has the DNA TGTGCCAGTAGTACACAGGGAAACACTGAAGCTTTCTTT.

The table lists this clone with many counts. This sequence joins TRBV9 and TRBJ2-7; D is perhaps TRBD1 (7 bases). The V end lost 3 bases, the J end lost 9 bases, and 19 bases lay between the germline ends. Germline CDR1 is SGDLS and CDR2 is YYNGEE. The CDR3 sequence is 14 residues long. The CDR3 reads CASSDGTAQGGQYF. The DNA of the CDR3 is TGTGCCAGCAGCGACGGGACGGCGCAGGGGGGGCAGTACTTC.

The gene calls are TRBV4-3 and TRBJ2-7; D possibly uses TRBD1 or TRBD2 (5 bases each). Germline lookup yields CDR1 LGHNA and CDR2 YSLEER. The length of the CDR3 is 14 residues. Trimming took 0 bases from V and 4 from J, leaving 10 bases between them. The CDR3 nucleotides are TGCGCCAGCAGCCAAGATAGGGACGCTTACGAGCAGTACTTC. Its protein is CASSQDRDAYEQYF.

The rearrangement joins TRBV13 to TRBJ1-1, with D uncertain. This CDR3 has 14 residues. V was clipped by 3 bases and J by 0 bases, with 8 bases between them. CDR1 is PRHDT and CDR2 is FYEKMQ in the germline V gene (reference sequence). The CDR3 region is CASSFGQVNTEAFF. Here the CDR3 DNA reads TGTGCCAGCAGCTTCGGTCAGGTGAACACTGAAGCTTTCTTT.

J is TRBJ2-3 and V is TRBV5-6; no firm D call. The CDR3 spans 15 residues. Trimming removed 1 base at V and 2 bases at J, with 11 bases between. Germline loops: CDR1 SGHDT, CDR2 YYEEEE. CDR3: CASSLNVVTTDTQYF. The CDR3 bases are TGTGCCAGCAGCTTGAACGTCGTCACCACAGATACGCAGTATTTT. Full variable domain (rest looked up from reference TRBV5-6 and TRBJ2-3): DAGVTQSPTHLIKTRGQQVTLRCSPKSGHDTVSWYQQALGQGPQFIFQYYEEEERQRGNFPDRFSGHQFPNYSSELNVNALLLGDSALYLCASSLNVVTTDTQYFGPGTRLTVL.

A word on this clone: A read error may account for a junction end that differs from germline. The same CDR3 arises from other DNA sequences in this sample as well. The V call is TRBV27, the J call TRBJ2-3, with 9 bases fitting TRBD2. Germline CDR1 and CDR2: MNHEY and SMNVEV (reference sequence). The CDR3 totals 15 residues. The DNA for the CDR3 is TGTGCCAGCAATGTAGCGGGGACTAGCACTGATACGCAGTATTTT. Protein: CASNVAGTSTDTQYF.

The rearrangement uses TRBV6-1 and TRBJ1-5, with 12 bases that match TRBD1. J was trimmed by 6 bases and V by 4 bases; bases with no gene match: 7. The germline V gene encodes CDR1 MNHNS and CDR2 SASEGT. The CDR3 sequence is 16 residues long. CDR3 sequence: CASSVAGTGGRQPQHF. The CDR3 bases are TGTGCCAGCAGTGTCGCCGGGACAGGGGGCCGTCAGCCCCAGCATTTT.

This chain uses TRBV5-4 with TRBJ1-2, with D hard to call. CDR1 is SGHNT, CDR2 YYREEE, per germline (reference sequence). V lost 1 base and J lost 6, with 13 bases in between. This CDR3 has 14 residues. For the CDR3, the DNA is TGTGCCAGCAGCTTGCCCGCCGGTGTGGATGGCTACACCTTC. It specifies CASSLPAGVDGYTF.

This clone was counted once. The chain employs TRBV28 and TRBJ1-1; no clear D. The ends were cut back, 3 bases at V and 1 base at J, with 6 bases in the middle. Germline V gene sequence: CDR1 MDHEN, CDR2 SYDVKM. The CDR3 runs to 13 residues. The CDR3 DNA follows: TGTGCCAGCAGTTTCGTCAGGAACACTGAAGCTTTCTTT. Amino acids: CASSFVRNTEAFF.

The chain is built from TRBV7-2 and TRBJ1-2; D not certain. This CDR3 has 14 amino acids. The germline V gene has CDR1 SGHTA and CDR2 FQGNSA. V was shortened by 6 bases and J by 3 bases, with 14 bases between the two germline ends. The CDR3 protein is CASSYPAGDYGYTF. The CDR3 coding sequence is TGTGCCAGCAGTTATCCGGCCGGGGACTATGGCTACACCTTC.

The chain uses TRBV4-2 and TRBJ1-3; no reliable D call. Germline CDR1 is LGHNA and CDR2 is YNFKEQ. V was pared by 0 bases and J by 4 bases, with 10 bases between. The CDR3 contains 15 residues. CDR3 residues: CASSQDNLQGNTIYF. The CDR3 DNA reads TGTGCCAGCAGCCAAGACAATTTACAAGGAAACACCATATATTTT.

This clone has only a few counts. This sequence joins TRBV19 and TRBJ1-2; TRBD1 matches at 8 bases. V lost 0 bases, J lost 9 bases, and 12 bases stayed unmatched. The CDR3 covers 16 residues. The germline gives CDR1 LNHDA, CDR2 SQIVND (reference sequence). CDR3 in amino acids: CASSIDPTGGRSSYTF. The CDR3 DNA sequence: TGTGCCAGTAGTATAGACCCCACAGGGGGGCGATCCAGCTACACCTTC. Full variable domain (missing parts from reference TRBV19 and TRBJ1-2): DGGITQSPKYLFRKEGQNVTLSCEQNLNHDAMYWYRQDPGQGLRLIYYSQIVNDFQKGDIAEGYSVSREKKESFPLTVTSAQKNPTAFYLCASSIDPTGGRSSYTFGSGTRLTVV.

This chain uses TRBV6-6 with TRBJ2-7, with a weak D call TRBD1 (6 bases). CDR3 size: 11 residues. Trimming left V 5 bases short and J 7 bases short, with 9 bases between. Germline V lookup: CDR1 MNHNY, CDR2 SVGAGI (reference sequence). The CDR3 loop reads CASSERGEQYF. CDR3 sequence (DNA): TGTGCCAGCAGTGAGAGGGGGGAGCAGTACTTC.

This chain connects TRBV28 to TRBJ1-5; TRBD1 agrees at 7 bases. Germline V gives CDR1 MDHEN, CDR2 SYDVKM. This CDR3 has 14 amino acids. The J segment lost 6 bases and the V segment lost 8 bases, leaving 10 bases of the junction unmatched. CDR3 nucleotides: TGTGCCAGCGGGGATACAGGGGTAAGTCAGCCCCAGCATTTT. Translating it yields CASGDTGVSQPQHF.

V gene TRBV7-6 combines with J gene TRBJ1-5, with D uncertain. This CDR3 spans 15 amino acids. Looked up from germline, CDR1 is SGHVS and CDR2 is FNYEAQ. Trimming shortened V by 1 base and J by 3 bases, and 10 bases separated the two germline ends. CDR3 in DNA: TGTGCCAGCAGCTTAGGGGGTACATCCAATCAGCCCCAGCATTTT. Translation gives CASSLGGTSNQPQHF. Filled out from reference TRBV7-6 and TRBJ1-5, the complete variable domain reads GAGVSQSPRYKVTKRGQDVALRCDPISGHVSLYWYRQALGQGPEFLTYFNYEAQQDKSGLPNDRFSAERPEGSISTLTIQRTEQRDSAMYRCASSLGGTSNQPQHFGDGTRLSIL.

This chain links TRBV10-2 with TRBJ2-1, with TRBD2 matching 13 bases. Germline loops: CDR1 WSHSY, CDR2 SAAADI. The trim removed 4 bases at V and 0 bases at J, leaving 3 bases unmatched. This CDR3 region has 17 residues. The CDR3 coding sequence is TGCGCCAGCAGTGGGACTAGCGGGGGCAGCTCCTACAATGAGCAGTTCTTC. It translates to CASSGTSGGSSYNEQFF.

This sequence joins TRBV7-7 and TRBJ2-5; D might be TRBD2 (5 bases). CDR1 is SSHAT and CDR2 is FNYEAQ in the germline V gene (reference sequence). V shed 5 bases and J shed 3 bases, with 10 bases lying between them. The CDR3 loop spans 13 amino acids. The CDR3 sequence: CASSRGAEETQYF. CDR3 bases: TGTGCCAGCAGCCGAGGAGCGGAAGAGACCCAGTACTTC.

This chain uses TRBV2 with TRBJ1-1; 9 positions agree with TRBD1. Germline lookup yields CDR1 SNHLY and CDR2 FYNNEI. CDR3 length equals 16 residues. With V trimmed by 6 bases and J by 0 bases, 8 bases remained unmatched. The CDR3 is CASSPGQGALNTEAFF. CDR3 sequence (DNA): TGTGCCAGCAGCCCGGGACAGGGCGCTTTGAACACTGAAGCTTTCTTT.

J is TRBJ1-1 and V is TRBV7-3, with D hard to call. Germline CDR1 reads SGHTA; CDR2 reads FQGTGA. The CDR3 contains 11 residues. Deletions cut 5 bases from V and 4 bases from J, with 5 bases between. CDR3 residues: CASSLGTEAFF. The CDR3 coding sequence is TGTGCCAGCAGCCTGGGCACTGAAGCTTTCTTT. The entire variable domain, with the rest obtained from reference TRBV7-3 and TRBJ1-1, is as follows: GAGVSQTPSNKVTEKGKYVELRCDPISGHTALYWYRQSLGQGPEFLIYFQGTGAADDSGLPNDRFFAVRPEGSVSTLKIQRTERGDSAVYLCASSLGTEAFFGQGTRLTVV.

This rearrangement joins TRBV5-4 to TRBJ2-5; D is undetermined. V lost 0 bases and J lost 1, with 10 bases in between. The germline CDR1 and CDR2 sequences are SGHNT and YYREEE (reference sequence). The CDR3 sequence is 15 residues long. DNA of the CDR3: TGTGCCAGCAGCTTGGCCACAAATCTCCAAGAGACCCAGTACTTC. It is translated as CASSLATNLQETQYF.